These 20 T cell receptor beta chains share one sample of origin, sequenced in a study of T cells in Graves' hyperthyroidism and ophthalmopathy (dated by TCRdb to 2018 to 2020). Libraries were prepared through multiplex PCR. Sequencer: Illumina HiSeq 2000. Amplification of TCR beta CDR3 regions was carried out from RNA transcripts. The first round of RT-PCR for the TCR CDR3 was performed with the HTBI primer set and the Qiagen OneStep RT-PCR kit. In TCRdb, the public reads were trimmed at Q25 with fastp and aligned with MiXCR, with productive beta chains retained. When rows share a CDR3 protein, they turn into one entry using the most common DNA and genes. Counted in this sample were 90,000 to 120,000 distinct CDR3 sequences; about 17% of them appeared once. About 44% of the sample is in the top ten clones. Sequencing was performed on blood. The receptors come from a woman between 45 and 60 years old with Graves' hyperthyroidism.

Many counts were recorded for this clonotype. This chain joins TRBV9 and TRBJ2-1; 10 nucleotides line up with TRBD2. This CDR3 contains 15 residues. Germline V CDR1 and CDR2: SGDLS, YYNGEE. V shed 4 bases and J 4 bases; nucleotides not matched to a gene: 5. For the CDR3, the DNA is TGTGCCAGCAGCCCTAGCGGGAGTGGTTACAATGAGCAGTTCTTC. Translation gives CASSPSGSGYNEQFF.

Ten or more counts support this clonotype. The CDR3 coding sequence is TGTGCCAGCAGCGTAGGGGCTCAAGAGACCCAGTACTTC. Encoded protein: CASSVGAQETQYF. V and J are TRBV9 and TRBJ2-5; D remains ambiguous. The CDR3 covers 13 residues. Germline V gene lookup returns CDR1 SGDLS and CDR2 YYNGEE. V was pared by 0 bases and J by 2 bases, with 5 bases between. Supplemented by reference TRBV9 and TRBJ2-5, the full variable domain reads DSGVTQTPKHLITATGQRVTLRCSPRSGDLSVYWYQQSLDQGLQFLIQYYNGEERAKGNILERFSAQQFPDLHSELNLSSLELGDSALYFCASSVGAQETQYFGPGTRLLVL.

Only a few counts were recorded for this clonotype. The gene calls are TRBV11-2 and TRBJ2-4; 10 nucleotides align to TRBD2. Per germline, CDR1 SGHAT and CDR2 FQNNGV. The V segment lost 1 base and the J segment 7 bases; nucleotides outside the gene matches: 7. The CDR3 runs to 16 residues. Here the CDR3 reads CASSLASSGRWNIQYF. The DNA for the CDR3 is TGTGCCAGCAGCTTAGCGTCTAGCGGGAGATGGAACATTCAGTACTTC.

This clonotype was observed at least ten times. The V and J genes are TRBV29-1 and TRBJ1-4; no definite D call. V lost 7 bases and J 0 bases, leaving 9 bases between the germline ends. The germline V gene has CDR1 SQVTM and CDR2 ANQGSEA. The CDR3 is 13 amino acids. The CDR3 region is CSAHTATNEKLFF. The CDR3 nucleotides are TGCAGCGCACATACAGCAACTAATGAAAAACTGTTTTTT.

This clonotype came up a few times. The V and J genes are TRBV20-1 and TRBJ2-2, with D hard to call. CDR1 and CDR2 (germline): DFQATT, SNEGSKA (reference sequence). V was pared by 1 base and J by 1 base, with 7 bases between. This CDR3 contains 14 residues. The CDR3 sequence is CSARVELNTGELFF. The CDR3 coding sequence is TGCAGTGCTAGAGTTGAACTGAACACCGGGGAGCTGTTTTTT.

This clonotype was found many times. The rearrangement uses TRBV10-3 and TRBJ2-3, with 12 bases matching TRBD2. CDR1 is ENHRY and CDR2 is SYGVKD in the germline V gene. The CDR3 extends over 19 amino acids. With V trimmed by 5 bases and J by 4 bases, 16 bases remained unmatched. The CDR3 DNA reads as TGTGCCATCAGTAATACCGGGACTAGCGGGCCCTACGAGGCAGATACGCAGTATTTT. Translating gives CAISNTGTSGPYEADTQYF.

This chain links TRBV29-1 with TRBJ2-1; a weak D match, TRBD2 (6 bases). The CDR3 sequence is 15 residues long. The germline V and J ends were trimmed by 7 bases and 4 bases, with 20 bases remaining between them. Germline-derived CDR1 and CDR2 are SQVTM and ANQGSEA. Here the CDR3 DNA reads TGCAGCGCTACTCCGGGACTGGCGGGGTACAATGAGCAGTTCTTC. Protein product: CSATPGLAGYNEQFF.

The V call is TRBV7-2, the J call TRBJ2-5; 7 nucleotides match TRBD1. Unmatched junction bases numbered 8, after V lost 6 bases and J lost 4 bases. CDR1 and CDR2 from the germline V gene are SGHTA and FQGNSA. This CDR3 contains 14 residues. The DNA of the CDR3 is TGTGCCAGCAGGTGGAGACAGGGTGTAGAGACCCAGTACTTC. Protein sequence: CASRWRQGVETQYF.

In its sample, this clonotype is medium-sized. The chain links TRBV27 to TRBJ1-2, with D unclear. This CDR3 spans 13 amino acids. The germline V gene has CDR1 MNHEY and CDR2 SMNVEV (reference sequence). V lost 5 bases and J 1 base, leaving 8 bases between the germline ends. CDR3 amino acids: CASSTGRNYGYTF. CDR3 DNA sequence: TGTGCCAGCAGTACGGGCCGTAACTATGGCTACACCTTC.

This clonotype has a count of ten or more. V usage is TRBV27 and J usage is TRBJ1-1, with no clear D. The germline gives CDR1 MNHEY, CDR2 SMNVEV (reference sequence). Trimming took 5 bases from V and 5 from J, leaving 12 bases between them. The CDR3 loop spans 13 amino acids. The CDR3 sequence: CASSVGVRTEAFF. The CDR3 nucleotides are TGTGCCAGCAGTGTCGGGGTACGAACTGAAGCTTTCTTT.

This clonotype was picked up many times. The junction shows a germline mismatch at one end, possibly a read error. This sequence joins TRBV2 and TRBJ2-2, with TRBD2 identical over 11 bases. Germline values: CDR1 SNHLY, CDR2 FYNNEI. The CDR3 has 15 residues. CDR3 loop: CATSSGRARTGELFF. CDR3 DNA: TGTGCCACCAGTAGCGGGAGGGCCAGAACCGGGGAGCTGTTTTTT.

This clonotype occurred many times. V is TRBV10-1 and J is TRBJ1-1; TRBD1 might be the D (6 bases). The CDR3 extends over 14 amino acids. Trimming took 6 bases from V and 2 from J, leaving 13 bases between them. CDR1 is WNHNN and CDR2 is SYGVQD in the germline V gene (reference sequence). The DNA of the CDR3 is TGCGCCAGCAGGTCTACAGGGTTCAACACTGAAGCTTTCTTT. Translation gives CASRSTGFNTEAFF.

As regards this clonotype: Compared with germline, one end of the junction differs, possibly owing to a read error. This chain links TRBV13 with TRBJ2-1; 11 nucleotides align to TRBD2. The germline V gene has CDR1 PRHDT and CDR2 FYEKMQ (reference sequence). The CDR3 covers 16 residues. The CDR3 is CASSHGPGLADNEQFF. CDR3 DNA: TGCGCCAGCAGCCACGGACCGGGACTAGCGGATAATGAGCAGTTCTTC. The full variable domain, its missing parts supplied by reference TRBV13 and TRBJ2-1, is AAGVIQSPRHLIKEKRETATLKCYPIPRHDTVYWYQQGPGQDPQFLISFYEKMQSDKGSIPDRFSAQQFSDYHSELNMSSLELGDSALYFCASSHGPGLADNEQFFGPGTRLTVL.

This clonotype was counted ten times or more. This chain connects TRBV2 to TRBJ1-1, with D hard to call. The CDR3 spans 11 residues. CDR1 SNHLY and CDR2 FYNNEI come from the germline V gene. The V end was cut by 7 bases, the J end by 1 base, with 4 bases between. CDR3 sequence: CASTQNTEAFF. CDR3 sequence (DNA): TGTGCCAGCACGCAGAACACTGAAGCTTTCTTT. The full variable domain, completed using reference TRBV2 and TRBJ1-1, is EPEVTQTPSHQVTQMGQEVILRCVPISNHLYFYWYRQILGQKVEFLVSFYNNEISEKSEIFDDQFSVERPDGSNFTLKIRSTKLEDSAMYFCASTQNTEAFFGQGTRLTVV.

This clonotype was counted at least ten times. V and J are TRBV5-6 and TRBJ1-3; D gene uncertain. The CDR3 runs 14 residues. Germline CDR1 SGHDT, CDR2 YYEEEE. Trimming removed 3 bases at V and 0 bases at J, with 7 bases between. The CDR3 loop reads CASSSIGSGNTIYF. The CDR3 DNA reads TGTGCCAGCAGCTCGATTGGCTCTGGAAACACCATATATTTT.

This sequence joins TRBV4-2 and TRBJ1-5, with TRBD1 identical over 7 bases. The trim removed 3 bases at V and 2 bases at J, leaving 10 bases unmatched. CDR1 is LGHNA and CDR2 is YNFKEQ in the germline V gene. This CDR3 has 17 residues. CDR3 in DNA: TGTGCCAGCAGCCATTTGGGGATTACAGGGGGCAATCAGCCCCAGCATTTT. Its translation is CASSHLGITGGNQPQHF.

The V call is TRBV5-1, the J call TRBJ2-7; D uncertain. Germline loops: CDR1 SGHRS, CDR2 YFSETQ. Deletions cut 2 bases from V and 2 bases from J, with 14 bases between. The CDR3 has 15 residues. Written as DNA, the CDR3 is TGCGCCAGCAGCTTAGGAGAACGGAGTACCTACGAGCAGTACTTC. Residues: CASSLGERSTYEQYF.

This clonotype was picked up many times. In DNA, the CDR3 is TGTGCCAGCAGGCCTCGTAGCAGGGGCCCCTACGAGCAGTACTTC. The encoded protein is CASRPRSRGPYEQYF. The chain carries TRBV28 and TRBJ2-7; tentative D call: TRBD1 (6 bases). The CDR3 is 15 amino acids. Germline-derived CDR1 and CDR2 are MDHEN and SYDVKM. Trimming stripped 6 bases from V and 2 bases from J, with 17 bases between. The full variable domain, in which reference TRBV28 and TRBJ2-7 provide the parts outside the CDR3, is DVKVTQSSRYLVKRTGEKVFLECVQDMDHENMFWYRQDPGLGLRLIYFSYDVKMKEKGDIPEGYSVSREKKERFSLILESASTNQTSMYLCASRPRSRGPYEQYFGPGTRLTVT.

This clonotype was detected many times. The CDR3 loop reads CASSSQGARTDTQYF. CDR3 DNA sequence: TGTGCCAGCAGTTCCCAGGGGGCGCGGACAGATACGCAGTATTTT. This chain connects TRBV6-1 to TRBJ2-3; 8 bases match TRBD1. V lost 5 bases and J lost 3; bases outside the gene matches: 7. The germline gives CDR1 MNHNS, CDR2 SASEGT. CDR3 length: 15 residues.

This clonotype has ten or more counts. The V call is TRBV13, the J call TRBJ2-6; D gene unclear. The CDR3 has 16 residues. The germline V and J ends were trimmed by 2 bases and 0 bases, with 8 bases remaining between them. CDR1 is PRHDT and CDR2 is FYEKMQ in the germline V gene (reference sequence). The CDR3 sequence is CASSLWAVSGANVLTF. The CDR3 DNA reads TGTGCCAGCAGCTTATGGGCAGTCTCTGGGGCCAACGTCCTGACTTTC.